This is a list of T cell receptor beta chains from one sample in a study of shared clonotypes between healthy human individuals. Only in-frame clones appear in the TCRdb table, and some are missing; sequencing was by immunoSEQ multiplex PCR. The sample shows around 1.9 million clones, roughly 91% of them seen only once. Sequencing was performed on naive CD8+ T cells from PBMCs. These receptors all come from a man between 18 and 35 years old in good health. Some clones in this sample may be carry-over from other donors' samples. Each CDR3 is given with its conserved first and last residue. Fields, in order: CDR3 DNA, CDR3 protein, J gene, V gene, D gene, clone size. D genes are given only for firm matches. Some rows mark clone size as missing; the rest say once, few, many or name a class of expanded clone.

DNA: TGTGCCAGCAGCTACTCCGGGACAGGAATCAATCAGCCCCAGCATTTT
CDR3: CASSYSGTGINQPQHF
J: TRBJ1-5
V: TRBV13
D: TRBD1
size: once

DNA: TGTGCCAGCAGCGGGACGTCACCTAACTATGGCTACACCTTC
CDR3: CASSGTSPNYGYTF
J: TRBJ1-2
V: TRBV5-4
D: .
size: once

DNA: TGTGCCAGCAGTTTCTCAGGGGGACGACAGCCCCAGCATTTT
CDR3: CASSFSGGRQPQHF
J: TRBJ1-5
V: TRBV27
D: TRBD1
size: .

DNA: TGTGCCAGTCCGGGGAACACTGAAGCTTTCTTT
CDR3: CASPGNTEAFF
J: TRBJ1-1
V: TRBV2
D: .
size: .

DNA: TGCAGCGTAGGGGGACGGGAACTTTACAATGAGCAGTTCTTC
CDR3: CSVGGRELYNEQFF
J: TRBJ2-1
V: TRBV29-1
D: .
size: .

DNA: TGTGCCAGCAGCCCTCGACTAGCGCTATCCTACAATGAGCAGTTCTTC
CDR3: CASSPRLALSYNEQFF
J: TRBJ2-1
V: TRBV7-9
D: TRBD2
size: .

DNA: TGTGCCAGCAGCCCCTGGACAGGGCGAGACAATGAGCAGTTCTTC
CDR3: CASSPWTGRDNEQFF
J: TRBJ2-1
V: TRBV14
D: TRBD1
size: .

DNA: TGCGCCAGCAGCCAAGAGTCGGTGGGACTAGCGGGCCTCTCCTACGAGCAGTACTTC
CDR3: CASSQESVGLAGLSYEQYF
J: TRBJ2-7
V: TRBV4-1
D: TRBD2
size: .

DNA: TGTGCCAGCAGCACAGGACGAGCCGACCGTGGCTACACCTTC
CDR3: CASSTGRADRGYTF
J: TRBJ1-2
V: TRBV11-2
D: .
size: .

DNA: TGCGCCAGCAGCCCTGATGGGGAATTGAACACTGAAGCTTTCTTT
CDR3: CASSPDGELNTEAFF
J: TRBJ1-1
V: TRBV4-3
D: .
size: few

DNA: TGCGCCAGCAGCCAAGGGGACCGGGAGCAGTTCTTC
CDR3: CASSQGDREQFF
J: TRBJ2-1
V: TRBV4-1
D: .
size: .

DNA: TGTGCCAGCAGTTTTGGCGGGAGGCCTGACGAGCAGTACTTC
CDR3: CASSFGGRPDEQYF
J: TRBJ2-7
V: TRBV27
D: TRBD2
size: .

DNA: TGTGCCAGCAGTGATCAACTAGCGGGAGGTTACAATGAGCAGTTCTTC
CDR3: CASSDQLAGGYNEQFF
J: TRBJ2-1
V: TRBV6-1
D: TRBD2
size: .

DNA: TGTGCCAGCCCCGGGACAGGGCCCTACGAGCAGTACTTC
CDR3: CASPGTGPYEQYF
J: TRBJ2-7
V: TRBV7-3
D: TRBD1
size: .

DNA: TGTGCCAGCAGTTCCCTACCCACCAAATTCAGTGAGGCCCAACGGGAGACCCAGTACTTC
CDR3: CASSSLPTKFSEAQRETQYF
J: TRBJ2-5
V: TRBV27
D: .
size: .

DNA: TGTGCCAGCAGCTTAGTGGCAGCTCAAACTAGCACAGATACGCAGTATTTT
CDR3: CASSLVAAQTSTDTQYF
J: TRBJ2-3
V: TRBV7-9
D: .
size: .

DNA: TGTGCCAGCAGTCCGGGGGGGAATGAGCAGTTCTTC
CDR3: CASSPGGNEQFF
J: TRBJ2-1
V: TRBV25-1
D: TRBD2
size: .

DNA: TGTGCCAGCAGCTGGCGGGAATTACTCTCTGGGGCCAACGTCCTGACTTTC
CDR3: CASSWRELLSGANVLTF
J: TRBJ2-6
V: TRBV5-6
D: .
size: .

DNA: TGCAGTGCTATATCCTACGAGCAGTACTTC
CDR3: CSAISYEQYF
J: TRBJ2-7
V: TRBV20-1
D: .
size: .

DNA: TGTGCCATCAGTGGAGAGGGCACAGATACGCAGTATTTT
CDR3: CAISGEGTDTQYF
J: TRBJ2-3
V: TRBV10-3
D: .
size: .

DNA: TGCGCCAGCAGCCAAGCGACTAGCGAGACCTACGAGCAGTACTTC
CDR3: CASSQATSETYEQYF
J: TRBJ2-7
V: TRBV4-3
D: TRBD2
size: .

DNA: TGTGCCAGCAGTCTCGGGGCCGGGACATCCTATGGCTACACCTTC
CDR3: CASSLGAGTSYGYTF
J: TRBJ1-2
V: TRBV6-1
D: .
size: .

DNA: TGCGCCAGCAGCTTGATTGGAACTACACCGGCGACCACTGAAGCTTTCTTT
CDR3: CASSLIGTTPATTEAFF
J: TRBJ1-1
V: TRBV5-1
D: .
size: .

DNA: TGTGCCAGCGGTTACAGGGGACCCTCGGAGACCCAGTACTTC
CDR3: CASGYRGPSETQYF
J: TRBJ2-5
V: TRBV6-5
D: TRBD1
size: .

DNA: TGCAGCGTTAGAGTTAGCGGGAGAAGGCCCGATACGCAGTATTTT
CDR3: CSVRVSGRRPDTQYF
J: TRBJ2-3
V: TRBV29-1
D: TRBD2
size: .

DNA: TGTGCCAGCAGCCAAAAGGTAGCGGACTACAATGAGCAGTTCTTC
CDR3: CASSQKVADYNEQFF
J: TRBJ2-1
V: TRBV4-2
D: .
size: .

DNA: TGTGCCAGCAGCTTAACGACTAGCGGAACTTACGAGCAGTACTTC
CDR3: CASSLTTSGTYEQYF
J: TRBJ2-7
V: TRBV7-9
D: TRBD2
size: .

DNA: TGTGCCAGCAGTTACTACAGGCGGCGGGACACCGGGGAGCTGTTTTTT
CDR3: CASSYYRRRDTGELFF
J: TRBJ2-2
V: TRBV27
D: .
size: .

DNA: TGTGCCAGCAGTCGGACAGGATTGAACACTGAAGCTTTCTTT
CDR3: CASSRTGLNTEAFF
J: TRBJ1-1
V: TRBV27
D: TRBD1
size: .

DNA: TGTGCCAGCAGTCGGGTGGGGACAGGGGACTATACGCAGTATTTT
CDR3: CASSRVGTGDYTQYF
J: TRBJ2-3
V: TRBV27
D: TRBD1
size: .

DNA: TGTGCCAGCAGCGCGGGGACAGAAGATTGGTATGGCTACACCTTC
CDR3: CASSAGTEDWYGYTF
J: TRBJ1-2
V: TRBV5-6
D: TRBD1
size: .

DNA: TGTGCCAGCGCCGGGACAGTCGGCACCGGGGAGCTGTTTTTT
CDR3: CASAGTVGTGELFF
J: TRBJ2-2
V: TRBV6-5
D: TRBD1
size: .

DNA: TGTGCCAGCAGTGAAGAGATCCAGGGTGAGAACACTGAAGCTTTCTTT
CDR3: CASSEEIQGENTEAFF
J: TRBJ1-1
V: TRBV2
D: .
size: .

DNA: TGTGCCAGCAGCGTCGTTGACGGCGGAGCGGGCACTGAAGCTTTCTTT
CDR3: CASSVVDGGAGTEAFF
J: TRBJ1-1
V: TRBV7-9
D: .
size: .

DNA: TGTGCCAGCAGTTTTAGGGAATCCTACGAGCAGTACTTC
CDR3: CASSFRESYEQYF
J: TRBJ2-7
V: TRBV27
D: .
size: .

DNA: TGTGCCAGTAGTATAGTTCCAGGGGATTATCAGCCCCAGCATTTT
CDR3: CASSIVPGDYQPQHF
J: TRBJ1-5
V: TRBV19
D: .
size: .

DNA: TGTGCCAGTAGTAGAGGCTCAGGGGACACTGAAGCTTTCTTT
CDR3: CASSRGSGDTEAFF
J: TRBJ1-1
V: TRBV19
D: .
size: once

DNA: TGTGCCAGCAGCTCAGCCCACAGGGAGAGGGACTACGAGCAGTACTTC
CDR3: CASSSAHRERDYEQYF
J: TRBJ2-7
V: TRBV13
D: .
size: .

DNA: TGTGCCAGCAGTTTAATGGGACTAGCGGGAGGGTTCTACAATGAGCAGTTCTTC
CDR3: CASSLMGLAGGFYNEQFF
J: TRBJ2-1
V: TRBV28
D: TRBD2
size: once

DNA: TGTGCCAGTAGTCTAACCCCTGTGGCTGAAGCTTTCTTT
CDR3: CASSLTPVAEAFF
J: TRBJ1-1
V: TRBV19
D: .
size: .

DNA: TGTGCCACCGACAGGGACCTTGAGCAGTACTTC
CDR3: CATDRDLEQYF
J: TRBJ2-7
V: TRBV5-6
D: TRBD1
size: .

DNA: TGTGCCAGCATTCGGGCCGGCACTGAAGCTTTCTTT
CDR3: CASIRAGTEAFF
J: TRBJ1-1
V: TRBV28
D: .
size: .

DNA: TGTGCCAGCAGTGACCTACAGGGACCCACAGATACGCAGTATTTT
CDR3: CASSDLQGPTDTQYF
J: TRBJ2-3
V: TRBV6-1
D: .
size: .

DNA: TGTGCCAGCAGTCCCCACCTGGGACAGGGCGGCGAAAAACTGTTTTTT
CDR3: CASSPHLGQGGEKLFF
J: TRBJ1-4
V: TRBV27
D: TRBD1
size: once

DNA: TGCGCCAGCAGCCAAAGGGGCGGAGGGTCGTACGAGCAGTACTTC
CDR3: CASSQRGGGSYEQYF
J: TRBJ2-7
V: TRBV4-3
D: .
size: .

DNA: TGTGCCAGCAGTTTACAGAAGGTGCTTAGCGGGAGCGATACGCAGTATTTT
CDR3: CASSLQKVLSGSDTQYF
J: TRBJ2-3
V: TRBV27
D: TRBD2
size: once